This T cell receptor beta chain is drawn from a study of blood T cell repertoires in COVID-19. Study in general: The samples span acute and convalescent COVID-19 from the United States, Italy and Spain.

Only in-frame clones appear in the TCRdb table, and some are missing; sequencing was by immunoSEQ multiplex PCR. The table shows 250,000 or so clones, with 75% to 90% occurring only once. The CDR3 is 20 residues long. CDR1 MNHNS and CDR2 SASEGT come from the germline V gene. With 2 bases removed from V and 0 bases from J, the gap between germline ends came to 23 bases. What was sequenced was peripheral blood. This receptor was identified in a woman in her 40s who had recovered from COVID-19. The chain combines TRBV6-1 with TRBJ1-3; D might be TRBD1 (6 bases). Written as DNA, the CDR3 is TGTGCCAGCAGTGAATTTACCAGATACGGGGGGCCAAGCTCTGGAAACACCATATATTTT. It is translated as CASSEFTRYGGPSSGNTIYF.